Described below is a single TCR beta chain sequence and its context. Distinct nucleotide sequences in the sample also encode this CDR3. Generated by immunoSEQ multiplex PCR, the TCRdb table keeps only in-frame clones and is missing some. The data contain about 79,000 clones, about 90% of them singletons. Trimming removed 2 bases at V and 0 bases at J, with 18 bases between. Germline CDR1 reads SGHRS; CDR2 reads YFSETQ. This CDR3 is 18 amino acids long. This specimen comes from a study of OX40 agonist ivuxolimab in advanced cancers. Study overall: Age averaged about 60 years (range about 23 to 80), and about 86% were male.

Autoimmune disease history or systemic immunosuppression led to patients being barred. The chain employs TRBV5-1 and TRBJ1-3; D is ambiguous. The starting material was CD4+ or CD8+ T cells sorted from blood, obtained in a trial of the OX40 agonist ivuxolimab. This sequence was found in an adult with an advanced solid tumor such as melanoma, head and neck, liver or kidney cancer. CDR3 protein: CASSLLGRAGSSGNTIYF. CDR3 coding DNA: TGCGCCAGCAGCTTACTCGGACGGGCTGGAAGCTCTGGAAACACCATATATTTT.